This T cell receptor (beta chain) was sequenced for a study of early T cells in non-severe SARS-CoV-2 infection. Study-level background: Sequencing of unsorted whole blood was done on bulk RNA, leaving chains unpaired.

General study findings and limits: Matching results from VDJdb favored anti-spike CD8 responses, leaving private and CD4 specificities undetected.

This clonotype appeared a few times. Antigen unknown. This CDR3 comprises 13 residues. Germline V gene data show CDR1 as KGHSH and CDR2 as LQKENI. V was pared by 5 bases and J by 2 bases, with 9 bases between. Individual cDNA molecules were tagged with unique molecular identifiers. TCRdb used MiXCR to reprocess the 5' RACE reads, holding one entry per CDR3 protein. The sample yields some 91,000 distinct CDR3 sequences, less than 15% seen once. This TCR was sampled from an adult who was a healthcare worker with PCR-confirmed SARS-CoV-2 infection or an uninfected control (not recorded which). The rearrangement uses TRBV18 and TRBJ1-1; D possibly corresponds to TRBD1 (5 bases). Sequencing used whole blood. CDR3 DNA: TGTGCCAGCTCAGCGACAGAAAACACTGAAGCTTTCTTT. Translation: CASSATENTEAFF.